This T cell receptor (beta chain) is drawn from a study of blood T cells in healthy people across ages. Study results and caveats: A strong correlation was seen between TCR beta diversity and naive T cell percentage. TCR beta diversity per million T cells fell roughly linearly with age.

Germline V gives CDR1 SGHTA, CDR2 FQGNSA. The CDR3 consists of 15 residues. A second PCR of 7 to 11 cycles used a sample-barcoded 5' primer and a J-beta primer mix. In TCRdb, the 5' RACE reads were re-called with MiXCR into one record per CDR3 protein. Of nearly 800,000 distinct CDR3 sequences in the sample, 20% to 25% were seen once. This clonotype was detected only a few times. No antigen is known for it. Compared with germline, one end of the junction differs, possibly owing to a read error. Separately, the same data were catalogued under a study of T cells of mothers and their children. That report notes: Inherited differences only slightly affect thymic shaping of TCR recombination output. Overlap ran slightly, non-significantly higher for related than unrelated mother-child pairs.

The sequence came from a boy aged 5-17 years in good health. The material sequenced was blood. The chain joins TRBV7-2 to TRBJ2-3, with 9 bases that match TRBD2. CDR3 nucleotides: TGTGCCAGCAGCTTAGTGCGGGGGGGCACAGATGCGCAGTATTTT. Its translation is CASSLVRGGTDAQYF.